This is a list of T cell receptor beta chains from one sample in a study of regulatory T cells in long-lasting Graves disease. TCRdb ran MiXCR on the multiplex PCR reads and lists one entry per CDR3 protein. The sample yields around 460,000 distinct CDR3 sequences, 20% to 25% seen once. Sequences were derived from peripheral blood mononuclear cells (PBMCs), sampled when the disease was refractory, from a patient treated with antithyroid drugs. Receptor source: a female donor with Graves disease. Each CDR3 is given with its conserved first and last residue. Each record gives: clone size, J gene, V gene, D gene, CDR3 DNA, CDR3 protein. A D gene is named only where the DNA matches it firmly. Not every row has a clone size; where given, it reads once, few, many or a size class.

abundance: many
j_gene: TRBJ1-1
v_gene: TRBV5-1
d_gene: TRBD1
CDR3nt: TGCGCCAGCAGCTCCCCCCCGGGACAGGGTCGGACTGAAGCTTTCTTT
CDR3aa: CASSSPPGQGRTEAFF

abundance: few
j_gene: TRBJ2-2
v_gene: TRBV6-2/TRBV6-3
d_gene: TRBD2
CDR3nt: TGTGCCAGCAGGACTAGCGGGAGGTTCGCCGGGGAGCTGTTTTTT
CDR3aa: CASRTSGRFAGELFF

abundance: -
j_gene: TRBJ2-1
v_gene: TRBV28
d_gene: -
CDR3nt: TGTGCCAGCAGTTTATTGTCTAGCGCAGCATACAATGAGCAGTTCTTC
CDR3aa: CASSLLSSAAYNEQFF

abundance: -
j_gene: TRBJ2-2
v_gene: TRBV7-2
d_gene: -
CDR3nt: TGTGCCAGCAGCTCCCGACAGCCGAAGACCGGGGAGCTGTTTTTT
CDR3aa: CASSSRQPKTGELFF

abundance: many
j_gene: TRBJ2-5
v_gene: TRBV20-1
d_gene: -
CDR3nt: TGCAGTGCTAGAGACCCCGGAAGGGAGACCCAGTACTTC
CDR3aa: CSARDPGRETQYF

abundance: many
j_gene: TRBJ1-1
v_gene: TRBV28
d_gene: -
CDR3nt: TGTGCCAGCACCGACTCCCCGCTAGGTATGAACACTGAAGCTTTCTTT
CDR3aa: CASTDSPLGMNTEAFF

abundance: many
j_gene: TRBJ2-5
v_gene: TRBV12-3/TRBV12-4
d_gene: TRBD1
CDR3nt: TGTGCCAGCAGTCCTATGAGGGGGCGCGGGACCCAGTACTTC
CDR3aa: CASSPMRGRGTQYF

abundance: -
j_gene: TRBJ1-2
v_gene: TRBV9
d_gene: -
CDR3nt: TGTGCCAGCAGCGTAGGGGCCGTCGGCGGACGGTCTAACTATGGCTACACCTTC
CDR3aa: CASSVGAVGGRSNYGYTF

abundance: -
j_gene: TRBJ1-4
v_gene: TRBV19
d_gene: -
CDR3nt: TGTGCCAGTAGTCCACTTGAGGGGCCGCAATACGAAAAACTGTTTTTT
CDR3aa: CASSPLEGPQYEKLFF

abundance: many
j_gene: TRBJ1-6
v_gene: TRBV5-1
d_gene: -
CDR3nt: TGCGCCAGCAGCCCATCCCGACAGGATTCACCCCTCCACTTT
CDR3aa: CASSPSRQDSPLHF

abundance: few
j_gene: TRBJ2-6
v_gene: TRBV24-1
d_gene: TRBD2
CDR3nt: TGTGCCACCAGTGTCTCGGGGGGCTCTGGGGCCAACGTCCTGACTTTC
CDR3aa: CATSVSGGSGANVLTF

abundance: many
j_gene: TRBJ2-2
v_gene: TRBV12-3/TRBV12-4
d_gene: -
CDR3nt: TGTGCCAGCAGTTTAGCGCGCGGGGAGCTGTTTTTT
CDR3aa: CASSLARGELFF

abundance: -
j_gene: TRBJ1-5
v_gene: TRBV3-1
d_gene: -
CDR3nt: TGTGCCAGCAGCCAAGATCAAGGGCAGCCCCAGCATTTT
CDR3aa: CASSQDQGQPQHF

abundance: -
j_gene: TRBJ2-3
v_gene: TRBV11-3
d_gene: TRBD1
CDR3nt: TGTGCCAGCAGCCGTCGACAGGGAAGCACAGATACGCAGTATTTT
CDR3aa: CASSRRQGSTDTQYF

abundance: -
j_gene: TRBJ1-2
v_gene: TRBV19
d_gene: TRBD1
CDR3nt: TGTGCCAGTAGAAAACAGGGGGTGACTTCTAACTATGGCTACACCTTC
CDR3aa: CASRKQGVTSNYGYTF

abundance: few
j_gene: TRBJ1-1
v_gene: TRBV6-5
d_gene: -
CDR3nt: TGTGCCAGCAGTTACGGGAGCTACACTGAAGCTTTCTTT
CDR3aa: CASSYGSYTEAFF

abundance: few
j_gene: TRBJ1-5
v_gene: TRBV30
d_gene: TRBD1
CDR3nt: TGTGCCTGGAGACAGGGGTTCAATCAGCCCCAGCATTTT
CDR3aa: CAWRQGFNQPQHF

abundance: -
j_gene: TRBJ1-2
v_gene: TRBV20-1
d_gene: -
CDR3nt: TGCAGTGCTAGACCGCGTAGTGATGGCTACACCTTC
CDR3aa: CSARPRSDGYTF

abundance: many
j_gene: TRBJ1-1
v_gene: TRBV27
d_gene: -
CDR3nt: TGTGCCAGCACCCTAACCCCAGTCGGGGGAGGCACTGAAGCTTTCTTT
CDR3aa: CASTLTPVGGGTEAFF

abundance: -
j_gene: TRBJ1-1
v_gene: TRBV7-3
d_gene: -
CDR3nt: TGTGCCAGCAGCTTAGAAGCAGGGTCTACTGAAGCTTTCTTT
CDR3aa: CASSLEAGSTEAFF

abundance: -
j_gene: TRBJ2-7
v_gene: TRBV9
d_gene: TRBD1
CDR3nt: TGTGCCAGCAGCTACAGGGGCGCAGGGTACGAGCAGTACTTC
CDR3aa: CASSYRGAGYEQYF

abundance: many
j_gene: TRBJ2-7
v_gene: TRBV24-1
d_gene: -
CDR3nt: TGTGCCACCAGTGATGGCGGTACAGGCTACGAGCAGTACTTC
CDR3aa: CATSDGGTGYEQYF

abundance: few
j_gene: TRBJ1-2
v_gene: TRBV29-1
d_gene: -
CDR3nt: TGCAGCGGAGACTTCGCGGGCTATGGCTACACCTTC
CDR3aa: CSGDFAGYGYTF

abundance: -
j_gene: TRBJ2-1
v_gene: TRBV13
d_gene: -
CDR3nt: TGTGCCAGCAGTTACGGTGGCGGGGCCAATGAGCAGTTCTTC
CDR3aa: CASSYGGGANEQFF

abundance: few
j_gene: TRBJ2-5
v_gene: TRBV7-8
d_gene: -
CDR3nt: TGTGCCAGCAGCTTAGGCCGAGTCCAGACCCAGTACTTC
CDR3aa: CASSLGRVQTQYF

abundance: many
j_gene: TRBJ1-6
v_gene: TRBV2
d_gene: -
CDR3nt: TGTGCCGGCGGAAAACAGGGTTCGGGTAATTCACCCCTCCACTTT
CDR3aa: CAGGKQGSGNSPLHF